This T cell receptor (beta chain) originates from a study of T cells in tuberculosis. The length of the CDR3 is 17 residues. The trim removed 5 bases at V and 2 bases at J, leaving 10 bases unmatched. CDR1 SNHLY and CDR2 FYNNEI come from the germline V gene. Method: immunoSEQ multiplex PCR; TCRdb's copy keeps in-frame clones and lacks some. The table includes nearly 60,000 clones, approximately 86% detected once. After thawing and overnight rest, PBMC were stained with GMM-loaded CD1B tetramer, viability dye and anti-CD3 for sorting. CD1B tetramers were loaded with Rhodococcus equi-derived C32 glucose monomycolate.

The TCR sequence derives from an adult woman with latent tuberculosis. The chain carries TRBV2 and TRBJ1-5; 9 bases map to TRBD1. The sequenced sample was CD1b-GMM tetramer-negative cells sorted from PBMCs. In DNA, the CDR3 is TGTGCCAGCAGTTCGTCCTTCACAGGGGGCCGCAATCAGCCCCAGCATTTT. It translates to CASSSSFTGGRNQPQHF.